This T cell receptor (beta chain) was identified during a study of blood T cell repertoires in COVID-19. Only in-frame clones appear in the TCRdb table, and some are missing; sequencing was by immunoSEQ multiplex PCR. Found here are approximately 90,000 clones, 65% to 80% of them singletons; the top ten hold under 50%. The CDR3 has 13 residues. CDR1 is LGHNA and CDR2 is YSLEER in the germline V gene. With 1 base removed from V and 7 bases from J, the gap between germline ends came to 7 bases. The clonotype originates from a human donor in a cohort sampled during active COVID-19. V is TRBV4-3 and J is TRBJ1-4; D uncertain. Sample: peripheral blood. CDR3 sequence: CASSQVLGEKLFF. The CDR3 nucleotides are TGCGCCAGCAGCCAAGTACTAGGTGAAAAACTGTTTTTT.